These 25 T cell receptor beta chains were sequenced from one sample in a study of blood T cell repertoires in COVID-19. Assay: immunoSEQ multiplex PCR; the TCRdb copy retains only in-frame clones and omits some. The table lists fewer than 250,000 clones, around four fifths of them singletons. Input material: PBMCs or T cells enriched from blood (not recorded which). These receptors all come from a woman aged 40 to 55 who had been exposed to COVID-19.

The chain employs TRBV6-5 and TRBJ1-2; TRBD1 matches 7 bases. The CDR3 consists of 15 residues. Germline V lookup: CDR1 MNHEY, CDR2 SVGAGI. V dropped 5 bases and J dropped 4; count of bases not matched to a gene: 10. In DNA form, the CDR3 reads TGTGCCAGCAGTCCGACCAGACAGGGAACCTATGGCTACACCTTC. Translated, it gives CASSPTRQGTYGYTF.

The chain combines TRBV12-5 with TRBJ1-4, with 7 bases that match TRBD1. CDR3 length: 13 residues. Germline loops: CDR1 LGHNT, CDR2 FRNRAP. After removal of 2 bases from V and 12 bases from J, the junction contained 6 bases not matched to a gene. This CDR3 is CASGLQGEVELFF. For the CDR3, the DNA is TGTGCTAGTGGTTTGCAGGGGGAGGTGGAACTGTTTTTT.

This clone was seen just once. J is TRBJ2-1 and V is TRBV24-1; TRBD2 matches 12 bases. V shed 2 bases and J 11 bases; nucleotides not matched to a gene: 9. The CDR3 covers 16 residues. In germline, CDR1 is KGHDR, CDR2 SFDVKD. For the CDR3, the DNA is TGTGCCACCAGTGATTCTAGCGGGGGGGCCTCCTTTAAGCAGTTCTTC. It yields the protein CATSDSSGGASFKQFF.

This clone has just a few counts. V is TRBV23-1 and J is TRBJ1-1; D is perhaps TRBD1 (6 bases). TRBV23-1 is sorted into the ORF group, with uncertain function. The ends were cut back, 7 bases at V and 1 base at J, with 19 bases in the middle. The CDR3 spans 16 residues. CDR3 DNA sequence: TGCGCCAGCAACCATTGGGGGGGCGCGGGGAACACTGAAGCTTTCTTT. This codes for CASNHWGGAGNTEAFF.

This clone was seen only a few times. The CDR3 DNA follows: TGTGCCAGCTCACCATCCGGGGATTTCTACGAGCAGTACTTC. This sequence encodes CASSPSGDFYEQYF. The V call is TRBV18, the J call TRBJ2-7; TRBD2 is a possible D gene (5 bases). This CDR3 spans 14 amino acids. CDR1 and CDR2 from the germline V gene are KGHSH and LQKENI. V lost 2 bases, J lost 3 bases, and 11 bases lay in between.

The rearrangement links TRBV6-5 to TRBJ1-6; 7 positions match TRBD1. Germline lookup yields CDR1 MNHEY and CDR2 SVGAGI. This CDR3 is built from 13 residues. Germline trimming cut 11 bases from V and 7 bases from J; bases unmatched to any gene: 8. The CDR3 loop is CALRGQLNSPLHF. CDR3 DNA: TGTGCCCTCAGGGGACAGTTGAATTCACCCCTCCACTTT.

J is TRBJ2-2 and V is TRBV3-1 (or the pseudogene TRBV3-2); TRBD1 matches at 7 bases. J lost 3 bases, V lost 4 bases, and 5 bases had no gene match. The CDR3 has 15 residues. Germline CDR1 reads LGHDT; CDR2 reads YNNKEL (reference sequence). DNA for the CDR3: TGTGCCAGCAGCCGTGACAGGGATTACACCGGGGAGCTGTTTTTT. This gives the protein CASSRDRDYTGELFF.

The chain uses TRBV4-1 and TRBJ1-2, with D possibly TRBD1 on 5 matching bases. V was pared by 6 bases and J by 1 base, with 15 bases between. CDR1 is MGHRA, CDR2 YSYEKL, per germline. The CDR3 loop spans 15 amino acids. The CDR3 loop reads CASSSPPQGNYGYTF. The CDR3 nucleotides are TGCGCCAGCAGTTCCCCCCCGCAGGGTAACTATGGCTACACCTTC.

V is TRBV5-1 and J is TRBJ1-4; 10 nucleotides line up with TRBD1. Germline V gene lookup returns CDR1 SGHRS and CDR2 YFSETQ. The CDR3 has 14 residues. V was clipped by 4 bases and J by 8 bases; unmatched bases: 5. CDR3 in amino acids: CASSRDRGEEKLFF. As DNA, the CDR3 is TGCGCCAGCAGCAGGGACAGGGGTGAAGAAAAACTGTTTTTT.

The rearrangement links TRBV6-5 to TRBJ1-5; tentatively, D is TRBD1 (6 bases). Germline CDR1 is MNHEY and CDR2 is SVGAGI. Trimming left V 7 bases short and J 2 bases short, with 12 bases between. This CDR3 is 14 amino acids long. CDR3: CASIPGERNQPQHF. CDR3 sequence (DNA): TGTGCCAGCATTCCAGGGGAACGCAATCAGCCCCAGCATTTT.

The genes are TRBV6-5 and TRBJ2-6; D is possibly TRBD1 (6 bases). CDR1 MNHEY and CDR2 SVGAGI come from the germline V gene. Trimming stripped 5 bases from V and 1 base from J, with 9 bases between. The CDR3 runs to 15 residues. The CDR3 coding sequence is TGTGCCAGCAGTACAGGGTCTTCTGGGGCCAACGTCCTGACTTTC. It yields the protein CASSTGSSGANVLTF.

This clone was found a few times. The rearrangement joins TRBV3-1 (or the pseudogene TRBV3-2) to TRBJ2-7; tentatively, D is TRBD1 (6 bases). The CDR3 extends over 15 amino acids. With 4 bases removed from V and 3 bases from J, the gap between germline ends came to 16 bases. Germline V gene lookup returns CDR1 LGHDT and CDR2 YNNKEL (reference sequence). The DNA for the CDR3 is TGTGCCAGCAGCCTTCAGCCGGGACATCACTACGAGCAGTACTTC. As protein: CASSLQPGHHYEQYF.

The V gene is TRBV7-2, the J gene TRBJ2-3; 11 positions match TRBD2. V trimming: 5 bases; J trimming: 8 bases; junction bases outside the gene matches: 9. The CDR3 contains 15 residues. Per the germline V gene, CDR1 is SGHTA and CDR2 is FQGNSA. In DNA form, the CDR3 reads TGTGCCAGCAGCCCCGGGCTAGCGGGGGGTGGTACGCAGTATTTT. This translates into CASSPGLAGGGTQYF.

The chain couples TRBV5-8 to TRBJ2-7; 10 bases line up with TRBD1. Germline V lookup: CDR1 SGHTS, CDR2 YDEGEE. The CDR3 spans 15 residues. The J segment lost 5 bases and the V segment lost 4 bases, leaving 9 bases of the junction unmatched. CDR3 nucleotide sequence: TGTGCCAGCAGCGAACGGACAGGGGGTTTCCACGAGCAGTACTTC. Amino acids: CASSERTGGFHEQYF. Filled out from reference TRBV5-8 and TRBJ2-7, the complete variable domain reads EAGVTQSPTHLIKTRGQQATLRCSPISGHTSVYWYQQALGLGLQFLLWYDEGEERNRGNFPPRFSGRQFPNYSSELNVNALELEDSALYLCASSERTGGFHEQYFGPGTRLTVT.

CDR3 bases: TGTGCCAGTATAGACAGGAGGCTCGGAAAACTGTTTTTT. Translation: CASIDRRLGKLFF. This chain uses TRBV19 with TRBJ1-4; D might be TRBD1 (6 bases). The V gene lost 7 bases and the J gene lost 10 bases, with 16 bases spanning the gap. Germline CDR1 reads LNHDA; CDR2 reads SQIVND (reference sequence). The CDR3 is made up of 13 amino acids.

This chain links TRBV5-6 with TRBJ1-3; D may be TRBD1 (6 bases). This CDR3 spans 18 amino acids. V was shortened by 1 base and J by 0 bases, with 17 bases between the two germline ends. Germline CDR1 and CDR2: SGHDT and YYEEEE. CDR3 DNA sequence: TGTGCCAGCAGCTTGTTTTTTGGGGGCAGATTCTCTGGAAACACCATATATTTT. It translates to CASSLFFGGRFSGNTIYF.

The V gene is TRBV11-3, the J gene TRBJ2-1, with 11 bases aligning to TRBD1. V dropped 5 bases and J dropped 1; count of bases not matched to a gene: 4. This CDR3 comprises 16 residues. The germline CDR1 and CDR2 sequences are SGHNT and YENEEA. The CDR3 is CASSQGQGASYNEQFF. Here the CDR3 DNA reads TGTGCCAGCAGCCAAGGACAGGGGGCTTCCTACAATGAGCAGTTCTTC.

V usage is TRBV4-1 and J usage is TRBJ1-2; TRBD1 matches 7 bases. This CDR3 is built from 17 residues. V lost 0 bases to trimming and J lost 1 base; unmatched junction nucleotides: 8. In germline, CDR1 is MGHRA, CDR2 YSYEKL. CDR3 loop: CASSQDGTAQNNYGYTF. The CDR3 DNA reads TGCGCCAGCAGCCAAGATGGGACAGCCCAAAATAACTATGGCTACACCTTC.

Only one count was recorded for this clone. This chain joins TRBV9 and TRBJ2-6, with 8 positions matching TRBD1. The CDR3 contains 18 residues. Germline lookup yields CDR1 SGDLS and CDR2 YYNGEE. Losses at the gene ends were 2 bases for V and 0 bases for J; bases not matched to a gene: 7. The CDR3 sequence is CASSVSGQGSSGANVLTF. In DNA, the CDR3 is TGTGCCAGCAGCGTTTCAGGACAGGGAAGCTCTGGGGCCAACGTCCTGACTTTC.

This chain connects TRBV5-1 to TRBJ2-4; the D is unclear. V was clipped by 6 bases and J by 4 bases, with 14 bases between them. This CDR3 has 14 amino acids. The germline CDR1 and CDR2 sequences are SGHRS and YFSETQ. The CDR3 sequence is CASTSGPGKNIQYF. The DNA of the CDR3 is TGCGCCAGCACCTCCGGTCCAGGAAAAAACATTCAGTACTTC. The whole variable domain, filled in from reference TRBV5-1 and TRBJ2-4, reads KAGVTQTPRYLIKTRGQQVTLSCSPISGHRSVSWYQQTPGQGLQFLFEYFSETQRNKGNFPGRFSGRQFSNSRSEMNVSTLELGDSALYLCASTSGPGKNIQYFGAGTRLSVL.

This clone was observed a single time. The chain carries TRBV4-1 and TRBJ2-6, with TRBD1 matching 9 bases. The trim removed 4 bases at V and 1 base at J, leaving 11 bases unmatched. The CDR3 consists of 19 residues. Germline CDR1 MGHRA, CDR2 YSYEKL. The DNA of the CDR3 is TGCGCCAGCAGCCCCCGAGGGAGGACAGGGGCTTCTGGGGCCAACGTCCTGACTTTC. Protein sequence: CASSPRGRTGASGANVLTF.

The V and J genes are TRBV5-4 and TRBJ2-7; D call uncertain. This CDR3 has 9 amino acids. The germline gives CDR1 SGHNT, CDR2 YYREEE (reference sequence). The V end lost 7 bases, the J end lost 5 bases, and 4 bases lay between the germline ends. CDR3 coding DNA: TGTGCCAGCTCTAACGAGCAGTACTTC. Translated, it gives CASSNEQYF.

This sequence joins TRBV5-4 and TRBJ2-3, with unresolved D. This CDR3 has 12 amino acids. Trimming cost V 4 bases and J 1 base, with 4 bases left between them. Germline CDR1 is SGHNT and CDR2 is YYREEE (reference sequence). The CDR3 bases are TGTGCCAGCAGCGAGGGCACAGATACGCAGTATTTT. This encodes CASSEGTDTQYF.

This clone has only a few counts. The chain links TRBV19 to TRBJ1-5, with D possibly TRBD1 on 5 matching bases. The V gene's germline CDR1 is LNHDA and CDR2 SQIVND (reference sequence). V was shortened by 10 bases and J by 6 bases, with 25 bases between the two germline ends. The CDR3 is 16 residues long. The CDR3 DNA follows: TGTGCCACGCGGGGGTTAAATCGGGGCCAAGGTCAGCCCCAGCATTTT. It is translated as CATRGLNRGQGQPQHF.

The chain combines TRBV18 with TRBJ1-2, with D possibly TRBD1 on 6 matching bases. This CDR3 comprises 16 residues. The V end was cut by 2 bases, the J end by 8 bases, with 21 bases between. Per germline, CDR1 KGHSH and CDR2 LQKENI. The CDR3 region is CASSPSAGTIGYGYTF. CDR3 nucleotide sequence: TGTGCCAGCTCACCATCCGCCGGGACAATTGGTTACGGCTACACCTTC.